Each of the 16 T cell receptor beta chains below was sequenced from the same sample in a study of T cells of healthy individuals. TCRdb redid the calling of the 5' RACE reads with MiXCR, one entry per CDR3 protein. The sample lists tens of thousands of distinct CDR3 sequences; about 16% were seen once. The receptors stem from a human donor in good health.

This clonotype was seen only a few times. This chain links TRBV7-3 with TRBJ2-6; a weak D match, TRBD1 (7 bases). There are 19 residues in the CDR3. Per the germline V gene, CDR1 is SGHTA and CDR2 is FQGTGA. Trimming cost V 5 bases and J 4 bases, with 24 bases left between them. This chain's CDR3 is CASSPSPASGGRGANVLTF. DNA of the CDR3: TGTGCCAGCAGCCCCAGTCCCGCGTCAGGGGGGAGGGGGGCCAACGTCCTGACTTTC.

This clonotype was seen a handful of times. The chain recombines TRBV4-3 with TRBJ2-7; tentative D call: TRBD2 (6 bases). V lost 0 bases and J lost 2, with 14 bases in between. The length of the CDR3 is 16 residues. Germline V gives CDR1 LGHNA, CDR2 YSLEER. As DNA, the CDR3 is TGCGCCAGCAGCCAAGAAATCGGGGACTTACCCTACGAGCAGTACTTC. It is translated as CASSQEIGDLPYEQYF.

This clonotype was seen repeatedly, ten times or more. This chain joins TRBV7-3 and TRBJ2-2; D is uncertain. The germline CDR1 and CDR2 sequences are SGHTA and FQGTGA. V was clipped by 5 bases and J by 7 bases, with 8 bases between them. The CDR3 covers 12 residues. The CDR3 region has the DNA TGTGCCAGCAGCCCCCTGGGCGGGGAGCTGTTTTTT. Protein: CASSPLGGELFF.

The J gene is TRBJ1-3, the V gene TRBV11-2, with D unclear. The V gene lost 1 base and the J gene lost 4 bases, with 8 bases spanning the gap. Germline CDR1 reads SGHAT; CDR2 reads FQNNGV. This CDR3 spans 14 amino acids. The CDR3: CASSLVRSGNTIYF. The CDR3 nucleotides are TGTGCCAGCAGCTTAGTTCGCAGCGGAAACACCATATATTTT.

This clonotype came up many times. The chain recombines TRBV20-1 with TRBJ2-1; 14 bases match TRBD2. Germline V gene lookup returns CDR1 DFQATT and CDR2 SNEGSKA (reference sequence). This CDR3 is 16 amino acids long. The trim removed 3 bases at V and 3 bases at J, leaving 4 bases unmatched. The CDR3 sequence is CSARGLAGANYNEQFF. The CDR3 DNA reads as TGCAGTGCTAGGGGACTAGCGGGAGCGAACTACAATGAGCAGTTCTTC.

In this sample, this clonotype turned up a few times. The chain combines TRBV20-1 with TRBJ2-3, with 12 nucleotides matching TRBD2. V was pared by 1 base and J by 4 bases, with 6 bases of the junction left unmatched. CDR1 and CDR2 from the germline V gene are DFQATT and SNEGSKA (reference sequence). The CDR3 covers 16 residues. The CDR3 region is CSARGSGTSGSDTQYF. As DNA, the CDR3 is TGCAGTGCTAGAGGTTCCGGGACTAGCGGGTCAGATACGCAGTATTTT.

This clonotype was counted many times. This sequence joins TRBV7-9 and TRBJ1-1, with unresolved D. CDR1 and CDR2 (germline): SEHNR, FQNEAQ (reference sequence). V gave up 2 bases and J gave up 2 bases, with 15 bases separating them. CDR3 length: 16 amino acids. Here the CDR3 DNA reads TGTGCCAGCAGCTTACGCGTGGCGACTACTAACACTGAAGCTTTCTTT. This sequence encodes CASSLRVATTNTEAFF.

There are many counts of this clonotype. The chain employs TRBV29-1 and TRBJ2-1; maybe TRBD2 (7 bases). Germline CDR1 reads SQVTM; CDR2 reads ANQGSEA. Trimming stripped 4 bases from V and 6 bases from J, with 16 bases between. This CDR3 contains 14 residues. This CDR3 reads CSVVGATGGNEQFF. The CDR3 coding sequence is TGCAGCGTTGTGGGGGCGACGGGGGGCAATGAGCAGTTCTTC.

Only a few counts were recorded for this clonotype. This chain links TRBV25-1 with TRBJ2-3, with D maybe TRBD1 (5 bases). CDR3 size: 13 residues. V was cut by 9 bases and J by 3 bases, with 13 bases left in between. Germline loops: CDR1 MGHDK, CDR2 SYGVNS. CDR3: CASQGSRTDTQYF. Here the CDR3 DNA reads TGTGCCAGTCAGGGCTCCAGAACAGATACGCAGTATTTT. Based on the CDR3 plus reference TRBV25-1 and TRBJ2-3, the full variable domain is EADIYQTPRYLVIGTGKKITLECSQTMGHDKMYWYQQDPGMELHLIHYSYGVNSTEKGDLSSESTVSRIRTEHFPLTLESARPSHTSQYLCASQGSRTDTQYFGPGTRLTVL.

This clonotype was picked up a small number of times. The chain joins TRBV6-5 to TRBJ2-7, with 7 positions matching TRBD1. Germline V CDR1 and CDR2: MNHEY, SVGAGI. J was trimmed by 4 bases and V by 3 bases; bases with no gene match: 9. CDR3 length equals 15 residues. Here the CDR3 DNA reads TGTGCCAGCAGTTATACAGGGGTAGGGATTTACGAGCAGTACTTC. It translates to CASSYTGVGIYEQYF.

This clonotype was seen many times. V gene TRBV20-1 combines with J gene TRBJ2-3, with D unclear. The CDR3 contains 14 residues. The germline V gene encodes CDR1 DFQATT and CDR2 SNEGSKA (reference sequence). Trimming removed 5 bases from V and 0 bases from J, with 12 bases in between. The chain's CDR3 is CSASPTTSTDTQYF. The CDR3 DNA reads as TGCAGTGCTTCGCCGACCACTAGCACAGATACGCAGTATTTT.

This clonotype was counted ten times or more. This chain uses TRBV5-6 with TRBJ1-1; 9 nucleotides line up with TRBD1. V was clipped by 1 base and J by 4 bases; unmatched bases: 5. Looked up from germline, CDR1 is SGHDT and CDR2 is YYEEEE. The CDR3 length is 15 residues. CDR3: CASSLKDRGGTEAFF. CDR3 coding DNA: TGTGCCAGCAGCTTGAAGGACAGGGGTGGCACTGAAGCTTTCTTT.

Comment on this clonotype: Since a much larger clone is just one base distant, this may be a read error. A read error is likely, as this CDR3 ends without the conserved phenylalanine or tryptophan. This rearrangement joins TRBV12-3 or TRBV12-4 to TRBJ1-2; D is possibly TRBD1 (6 bases). This CDR3 spans 13 amino acids. The ends were cut back, 5 bases at V and 6 bases at J, with 13 bases in the middle. CDR3 amino acids: CASSNRVNDGYTL. Here the CDR3 DNA reads TGTGCCAGCAGTAACAGGGTCAACGATGGCTACACCCTC.

This clonotype was observed once. A single base separates this from a much larger clone, so it may be a read error. The chain is built from TRBV27 and TRBJ1-2; 10 bases are shared with TRBD1. This CDR3 has 15 residues. The germline V gene has CDR1 MNHEY and CDR2 SMNVEV (reference sequence). CDR3 protein: CASSLGTGVGDGYNF. Here the CDR3 DNA reads TGTGCCAGCAGCCTAGGGACAGGGGTAGGAGATGGCTACAACTTC.

This clonotype was detected a few times. The chain links TRBV20-1 to TRBJ1-4; tentatively, D is TRBD1 (5 bases). CDR1 is DFQATT, CDR2 SNEGSKA, per germline (reference sequence). V gave up 0 bases and J gave up 3 bases, with 8 bases separating them. The CDR3 length is 14 residues. CDR3 DNA: TGCAGTGCTAGAGATGTGGGGGCTAATGAAAAACTGTTTTTT. This sequence encodes CSARDVGANEKLFF.

This clonotype appeared many times. This rearrangement joins TRBV11-2 to TRBJ2-1; D unclear. V was shortened by 5 bases and J by 7 bases, with 15 bases between the two germline ends. Per germline, CDR1 SGHAT and CDR2 FQNNGV. The CDR3 is 14 residues long. The CDR3 DNA is TGTGCCAGCAGCACCCGACCCACCTTTAATGAGCAGTTCTTC. It is translated as CASSTRPTFNEQFF.